This TCR beta chain was sequenced in a study of cytotoxic CD8 clonotypes in ibrutinib-treated CLL. Per the germline V gene, CDR1 is SGDLS and CDR2 is YYNGEE. V dropped 4 bases and J dropped 7; count of bases not matched to a gene: 12. This CDR3 region has 16 residues. This clone appeared a single time. Sequenced by immunoSEQ multiplex PCR; TCRdb stores in-frame clones only, minus some. The sample has about 68,000 clones, approximately 70% seen once. The rearrangement uses TRBV9 and TRBJ2-2, with 8 bases identical to TRBD1. The origin of this receptor is a human donor with chronic lymphocytic leukemia. This specimen was PBMCs, taken after 12 months of ibrutinib treatment. The CDR3: CASSRVSQGAGGELFF. As DNA, the CDR3 is TGTGCCAGCAGCCGGGTCTCTCAGGGGGCTGGCGGGGAGCTGTTTTTT.